The 28 T cell receptor beta chains below all came from one sample that was sequenced in a study of blood T cell repertoires in COVID-19. The repertoire was sequenced with immunoSEQ multiplex PCR; TCRdb's copy has only in-frame clones and lacks some. The top ten hold around 12% of the sample, which has around 200,000 clones, 70% to 80% seen once. The sequenced sample was peripheral blood. The receptors shown here come from a woman aged 45-65 years with acute or convalescent COVID-19.

The genes are TRBV25-1 and TRBJ1-2; the D gene is possibly TRBD1 (6 bases). Germline lookup yields CDR1 MGHDK and CDR2 SYGVNS. The length of the CDR3 is 15 residues. The ends were cut back, 6 bases at V and 4 bases at J, with 18 bases in the middle. The CDR3 reads CASSRTQGKGYGYTF. CDR3 nucleotide sequence: TGTGCCAGCAGCCGAACTCAGGGGAAGGGCTATGGCTACACCTTC.

The CDR3 sequence is CASSTTGSGYNEQFF. CDR3 DNA: TGTGCCAGTAGTACGACTGGCTCCGGGTACAATGAGCAGTTCTTC. The chain recombines TRBV19 with TRBJ2-1; the D is unclear. V was pared by 4 bases and J by 4 bases, with 14 bases between. From germline, CDR1 is LNHDA and CDR2 SQIVND (reference sequence). The CDR3 has 15 residues.

J is TRBJ2-1 and V is TRBV5-5; 9 nucleotides agree with TRBD2. The junction had 13 bases not matched to a gene; V was cut back by 0 bases and J by 0 bases. CDR3 length: 20 amino acids. Germline V CDR1 and CDR2: SGHKS, YYEKEE (reference sequence). In DNA form, the CDR3 reads TGTGCCAGCAGCTTGGCGAAAGGCGGGAGGGCCGAGAGCTCCTACAATGAGCAGTTCTTC. It encodes CASSLAKGGRAESSYNEQFF.

This chain joins TRBV6-5 and TRBJ2-7, with 7 bases that match TRBD2. This CDR3 has 14 amino acids. Germline assignment: CDR1 MNHEY and CDR2 SVGAGI. V lost 5 bases and J lost 2; bases outside the gene matches: 6. CDR3 residues: CASSPRRETYEQYF. In nucleotides, the CDR3 is TGTGCCAGCAGTCCACGGCGGGAGACCTACGAGCAGTACTTC.

This clone was found many times. The rearrangement joins TRBV3-1 (or the pseudogene TRBV3-2) to TRBJ2-4, with D unclear. The V end lost 5 bases, the J end lost 0 bases, and 8 bases lay between the germline ends. Germline values: CDR1 LGHDT, CDR2 YNNKEL (reference sequence). The CDR3 loop spans 14 amino acids. The CDR3 here is CASSISVAKNIQYF. The CDR3 DNA follows: TGTGCCAGCAGCATTTCGGTAGCCAAAAACATTCAGTACTTC.

The rearrangement uses TRBV5-4 and TRBJ2-7; 7 positions match TRBD1. With 2 bases clipped from V and 3 bases from J, the junction kept 14 bases outside the gene matches. Germline CDR1 is SGHNT and CDR2 is YYREEE (reference sequence). This CDR3 is 17 amino acids long. CDR3 sequence: CASSFRDRDELGYEQYF. In DNA, the CDR3 is TGTGCCAGCAGCTTCCGCGACAGGGACGAGCTCGGCTACGAGCAGTACTTC.

V usage is TRBV28 and J usage is TRBJ2-1, with TRBD2 matching over 12 bases. With V trimmed by 2 bases and J by 9 bases, 5 bases remained unmatched. The CDR3 spans 15 residues. Per germline, CDR1 MDHEN and CDR2 SYDVKM. This chain's CDR3 is CASSLRLAGGFEQFF. As DNA, the CDR3 is TGTGCCAGCAGTTTAAGGCTAGCGGGAGGGTTTGAGCAGTTCTTC.

The chain employs TRBV2 and TRBJ2-1; 10 bases agree with TRBD2. Germline CDR1 and CDR2: SNHLY and FYNNEI. This CDR3 is built from 14 residues. J was trimmed by 8 bases and V by 11 bases; bases with no gene match: 12. The CDR3 loop reads CASQRLAGEDEQFF. The CDR3 bases are TGTGCCTCCCAGCGGCTAGCGGGGGAGGATGAGCAGTTCTTC.

The chain has TRBV29-1 and TRBJ2-7; 8 bases line up with TRBD1. The CDR3 is 11 residues long. V trimming: 5 bases; J trimming: 5 bases; junction bases outside the gene matches: 2. CDR1 is SQVTM, CDR2 ANQGSEA, per germline. In DNA form, the CDR3 reads TGCAGCGTTTGGACAGGGAACGAGCAGTACTTC. Translated: CSVWTGNEQYF.

J is TRBJ2-5 and V is TRBV19, with 8 bases lining up with TRBD1. Trimming took 5 bases from V and 4 from J; bases not matched to a gene: 3. Germline CDR1 LNHDA, CDR2 SQIVND (reference sequence). The CDR3 spans 13 residues. CDR3 in DNA: TGTGCCAGTAGTGACAGGGGAGGAGAGACCCAGTACTTC. It specifies CASSDRGGETQYF.

The chain is built from TRBV20-1 and TRBJ2-1; tentatively, D is TRBD2 (5 bases). Between the trimmed V and J ends, which lost 4 bases and 10 bases, there was a span of 11 bases. CDR1 DFQATT and CDR2 SNEGSKA come from the germline V gene (reference sequence). This CDR3 region has 11 residues. Here the CDR3 reads CSATTRDEQFF. The DNA of the CDR3 is TGCAGTGCTACTACTAGAGACGAGCAGTTCTTC.

The chain recombines TRBV7-2 with TRBJ2-7, with D uncertain. CDR3 length: 14 amino acids. The V end was cut by 3 bases, the J end by 0 bases, with 9 bases between. CDR1 is SGHTA, CDR2 FQGNSA, per germline. CDR3 region: CASSFHLSSYEQYF. In DNA form, the CDR3 reads TGTGCCAGCAGCTTCCACTTATCCTCCTACGAGCAGTACTTC.

V usage is TRBV6-5 and J usage is TRBJ2-7, with D perhaps TRBD1 (6 bases). Germline V gene sequence: CDR1 MNHEY, CDR2 SVGAGI. The V gene lost 6 bases and the J gene lost 1 base, with 10 bases spanning the gap. The CDR3 loop spans 13 amino acids. In nucleotides, the CDR3 is TGTGCCAGCAGGCCTACAGGGTCCTACGAGCAGTACTTC. This gives the protein CASRPTGSYEQYF.

This rearrangement joins TRBV3-1 (or the pseudogene TRBV3-2) to TRBJ2-2; D is unclear. V gave up 1 base and J gave up 10 bases, with 16 bases separating them. CDR3 length: 15 amino acids. Per the germline V gene, CDR1 is LGHDT and CDR2 is YNNKEL (reference sequence). CDR3 nucleotide sequence: TGTGCCAGCAGCCAAGGGGTAGCAATCGCCGAGGAGCTGTTTTTT. Its translation: CASSQGVAIAEELFF.

The chain combines TRBV24-1 with TRBJ2-2; D not certain. V lost 1 base to trimming and J lost 9 bases, with 8 bases between them. The CDR3 totals 13 residues. Looked up from germline, CDR1 is KGHDR and CDR2 is SFDVKD. The CDR3 is CATSDFKERELFF. The CDR3 nucleotides are TGTGCCACCAGTGATTTTAAAGAGAGGGAGCTGTTTTTT.

This chain joins TRBV6-5 and TRBJ1-3, with D perhaps matching TRBD1 (5 bases). The V gene lost 3 bases and the J gene lost 4 bases, with 13 bases spanning the gap. CDR3 length equals 15 residues. Germline CDR1 is MNHEY and CDR2 is SVGAGI. Written as DNA, the CDR3 is TGTGCCAGCAGTTATAGACAGAAAATCGGAAACACCATATATTTT. Its translation is CASSYRQKIGNTIYF.

The CDR3 here is CAWSEQGAGEKLFF. The CDR3 bases are TGTGCCTGGAGCGAACAGGGGGCAGGGGAAAAACTGTTTTTT. The chain has TRBV30 and TRBJ1-4; TRBD1 aligns across 9 bases. The CDR3 has 14 amino acids. Germline values: CDR1 GTSNPN, CDR2 SVGIG (reference sequence). Trimming at V came to 3 bases and at J to 8 bases, leaving 7 bases not matched to a gene. Looking up the rest from reference TRBV30 and TRBJ1-4 gives the full variable domain: SQTIHQWPATLVQPVGSPLSLECTVEGTSNPNLYWYRQAAGRGLQLLFYSVGIGQISSEVPQNLSASRPQDRQFILSSKKLLLSDSGFYLCAWSEQGAGEKLFFGSGTQLSVL.

V and J are TRBV6-5 and TRBJ1-1; 7 bases agree with TRBD1. The V gene end was trimmed by 4 bases and the J gene end by 7 bases; junction bases not matched to a gene: 9. Germline V lookup: CDR1 MNHEY, CDR2 SVGAGI. This CDR3 contains 14 residues. CDR3 coding DNA: TGTGCCAGCAGTTTCGGACAGGCCCGGGGTGAAGCTTTCTTT. This sequence encodes CASSFGQARGEAFF.

The CDR3 DNA is TGTGCCAGCAGCTTACATGGGAGTCCTCGATCAGATACGCAGTATTTT. Protein product: CASSLHGSPRSDTQYF. The rearrangement links TRBV7-8 to TRBJ2-3; possible D gene TRBD2, 5 bases. This CDR3 contains 16 residues. The germline V and J ends were trimmed by 2 bases and 4 bases, with 16 bases remaining between them. CDR1 and CDR2 from the germline V gene are SGHVS and FQNEAQ.

The rearrangement joins TRBV7-9 to TRBJ2-5; 9 nucleotides match TRBD1. Germline values: CDR1 SEHNR, CDR2 FQNEAQ (reference sequence). The CDR3 totals 15 residues. V dropped 1 base and J dropped 0; count of bases not matched to a gene: 0. The CDR3 nucleotides read TGTGCCAGCAGCTTAGGGGACAGGGACCAAGAGACCCAGTACTTC. Translation gives CASSLGDRDQETQYF. Complete variable domain (other parts from reference TRBV7-9 and TRBJ2-5): DTGVSQNPRHKITKRGQNVTFRCDPISEHNRLYWYRQTLGQGPEFLTYFQNEAQLEKSRLLSDRFSAERPKGSFSTLEIQRTEQGDSAMYLCASSLGDRDQETQYFGPGTRLLVL.

This clone was seen a few times. V gene TRBV6-5 combines with J gene TRBJ2-1; D gene uncertain. CDR3 size: 14 residues. Trimming shortened V by 6 bases and J by 0 bases, and 9 bases separated the two germline ends. Looked up from germline, CDR1 is MNHEY and CDR2 is SVGAGI. The CDR3 DNA reads as TGTGCCAGCAGACTACGGAGCTCCTACAATGAGCAGTTCTTC. Translation: CASRLRSSYNEQFF.

The genes are TRBV11-2 and TRBJ1-2, with D possibly TRBD1 on 5 matching bases. V lost 1 base and J lost 4, with 7 bases in between. The V gene's germline CDR1 is SGHAT and CDR2 FQNNGV. The length of the CDR3 is 13 residues. CDR3 in amino acids: CASSLGQLYGYTF. CDR3 bases: TGTGCCAGCAGCTTAGGACAGCTCTATGGCTACACCTTC.

V and J are TRBV9 and TRBJ2-2; 9 positions match TRBD1. V shed 3 bases, J shed 3 bases, and the junction held 3 bases outside the gene matches. This CDR3 spans 15 amino acids. The germline V gene encodes CDR1 SGDLS and CDR2 YYNGEE. In DNA form, the CDR3 reads TGTGCCAGCAGCGCCTACAGGGGGCACACCGGGGAGCTGTTTTTT. It specifies CASSAYRGHTGELFF. Variable domain in full (rest from reference TRBV9 and TRBJ2-2): DSGVTQTPKHLITATGQRVTLRCSPRSGDLSVYWYQQSLDQGLQFLIQYYNGEERAKGNILERFSAQQFPDLHSELNLSSLELGDSALYFCASSAYRGHTGELFFGEGSRLTVL.

This rearrangement joins TRBV28 to TRBJ1-4; no reliable D call. The CDR3 is 17 residues long. Trimming removed 5 bases from V and 3 bases from J, with 19 bases in between. The germline V gene has CDR1 MDHEN and CDR2 SYDVKM. The CDR3 DNA reads TGTGCCAGCAGTATGTCCGTCCCCCCACGGGCTAATGAAAAACTGTTTTTT. This codes for CASSMSVPPRANEKLFF.

The sample holds a few counts of this clone. The DNA of the CDR3 is TGTGCCAGCAGTCGACAGGGACTAGCGGGGACCGGGGAGCTGTTTTTT. Translating it yields CASSRQGLAGTGELFF. V and J are TRBV6-4 and TRBJ2-2, with 13 bases that match TRBD2. The CDR3 has 16 amino acids. The V segment lost 5 bases and the J segment 5 bases; nucleotides outside the gene matches: 5. CDR1 MRHNA and CDR2 SNTAGT come from the germline V gene.

V and J are TRBV4-3 and TRBJ2-1; D perhaps matches TRBD2 (6 bases). Germline lookup yields CDR1 LGHNA and CDR2 YSLEER. The CDR3 consists of 14 residues. With 1 base removed from V and 6 bases from J, the gap between germline ends came to 10 bases. The CDR3 spells CASSQGLGPNEQFF. As DNA, the CDR3 is TGCGCCAGCAGCCAAGGACTAGGGCCCAATGAGCAGTTCTTC.

This clone came up a few times. The chain couples TRBV15 to TRBJ2-1, with no clear D. V was pared by 1 base and J by 0 bases, with 7 bases between. The CDR3 extends over 15 amino acids. Germline CDR1 LNHNV, CDR2 YYDKDF (reference sequence). CDR3 bases: TGTGCCACCAGCAGAGTAACAACCTCCTACAATGAGCAGTTCTTC. It specifies CATSRVTTSYNEQFF.

The J gene is TRBJ1-3, the V gene TRBV7-6; D perhaps matches TRBD1 (6 bases). The CDR3 sequence is 16 residues long. V was trimmed by 5 bases and J by 3 bases, leaving 17 bases between them. Germline V gene lookup returns CDR1 SGHVS and CDR2 FNYEAQ. In nucleotides, the CDR3 is TGTGCCAGCAGCCCCGTGGGGGGGGCGGATGGAAACACCATATATTTT. It is translated as CASSPVGGADGNTIYF.